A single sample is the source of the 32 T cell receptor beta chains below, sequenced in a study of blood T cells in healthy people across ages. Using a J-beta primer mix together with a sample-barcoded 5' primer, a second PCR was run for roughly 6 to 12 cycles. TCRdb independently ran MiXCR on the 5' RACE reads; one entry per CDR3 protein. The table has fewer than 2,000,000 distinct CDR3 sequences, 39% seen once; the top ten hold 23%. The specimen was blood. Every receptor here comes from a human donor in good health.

CDR3 bases: TGTGCCAGCAGCTTTTCTCCGGCCTACACCGGGGAGCTGTTTTTT. Its protein product is CASSFSPAYTGELFF. The rearrangement joins TRBV7-2 to TRBJ2-2; no firm D call. CDR3 length equals 15 residues. V dropped 3 bases and J dropped 3 bases, with 11 bases sitting between them. CDR1 and CDR2 (germline): SGHTA, FQGNSA.

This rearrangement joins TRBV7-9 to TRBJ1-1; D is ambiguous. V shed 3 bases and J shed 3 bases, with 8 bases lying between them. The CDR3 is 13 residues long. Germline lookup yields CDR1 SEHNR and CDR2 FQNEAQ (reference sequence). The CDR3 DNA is TGTGCCAGCAGCTTGGAAACGTACACTGAAGCTTTCTTT. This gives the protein CASSLETYTEAFF. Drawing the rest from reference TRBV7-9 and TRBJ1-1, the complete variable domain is DTGVSQNPRHKITKRGQNVTFRCDPISEHNRLYWYRQTLGQGPEFLTYFQNEAQLEKSRLLSDRFSAERPKGSFSTLEIQRTEQGDSAMYLCASSLETYTEAFFGQGTRLTVV.

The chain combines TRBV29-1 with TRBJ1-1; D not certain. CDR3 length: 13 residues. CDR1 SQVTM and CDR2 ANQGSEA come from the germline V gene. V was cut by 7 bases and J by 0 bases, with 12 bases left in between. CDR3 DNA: TGCAGCGCCAACAGCCCCTTGAACACTGAAGCTTTCTTT. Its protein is CSANSPLNTEAFF.

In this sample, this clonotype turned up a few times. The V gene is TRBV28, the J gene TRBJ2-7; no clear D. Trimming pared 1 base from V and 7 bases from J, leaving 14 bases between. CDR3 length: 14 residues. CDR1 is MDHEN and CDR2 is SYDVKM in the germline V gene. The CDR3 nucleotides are TGTGCCAGCAGTTTATCTGCGGATTACGCGGAGCAGTACTTC. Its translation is CASSLSADYAEQYF. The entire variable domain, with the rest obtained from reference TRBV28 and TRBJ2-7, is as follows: DVKVTQSSRYLVKRTGEKVFLECVQDMDHENMFWYRQDPGLGLRLIYFSYDVKMKEKGDIPEGYSVSREKKERFSLILESASTNQTSMYLCASSLSADYAEQYFGPGTRLTVT.

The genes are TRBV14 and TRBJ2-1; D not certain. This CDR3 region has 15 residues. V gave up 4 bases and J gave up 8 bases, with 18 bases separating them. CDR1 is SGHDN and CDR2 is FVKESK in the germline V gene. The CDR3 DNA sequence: TGTGCCAGCAGCCCCCTCCGGCCCATCGGCGATGAGCAGTTCTTC. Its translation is CASSPLRPIGDEQFF.

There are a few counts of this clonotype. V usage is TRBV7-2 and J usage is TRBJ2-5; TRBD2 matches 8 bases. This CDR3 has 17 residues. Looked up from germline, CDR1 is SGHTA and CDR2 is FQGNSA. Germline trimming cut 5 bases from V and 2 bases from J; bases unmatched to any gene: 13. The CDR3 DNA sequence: TGTGCCAGCAGCCCCCGTGGAGGAGCGGGGGCTCAAGAGACCCAGTACTTC. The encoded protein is CASSPRGGAGAQETQYF.

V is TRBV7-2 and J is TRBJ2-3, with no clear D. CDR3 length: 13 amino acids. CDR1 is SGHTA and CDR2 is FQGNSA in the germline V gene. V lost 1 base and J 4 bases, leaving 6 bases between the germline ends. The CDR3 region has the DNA TGTGCCAGCAGCTTAGTTGAGTCAGATACGCAGTATTTT. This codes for CASSLVESDTQYF.

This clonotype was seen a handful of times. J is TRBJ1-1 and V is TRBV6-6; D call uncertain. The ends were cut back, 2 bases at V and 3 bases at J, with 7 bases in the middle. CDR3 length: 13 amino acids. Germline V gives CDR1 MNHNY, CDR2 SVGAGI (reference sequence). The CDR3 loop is CASSYGPYTEAFF. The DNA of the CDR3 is TGTGCCAGCAGTTACGGCCCCTACACTGAAGCTTTCTTT.

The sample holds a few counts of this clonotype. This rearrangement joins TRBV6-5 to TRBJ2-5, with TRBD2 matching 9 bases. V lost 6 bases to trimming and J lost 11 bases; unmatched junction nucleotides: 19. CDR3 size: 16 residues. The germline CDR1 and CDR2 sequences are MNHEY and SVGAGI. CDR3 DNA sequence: TGTGCCAGCAGACCCGGACGGACTAGCGCTTCGGGGGAGCAGTACTTC. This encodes CASRPGRTSASGEQYF.

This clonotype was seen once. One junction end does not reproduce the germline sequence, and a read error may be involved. The DNA for the CDR3 is TGTACCAGCAGGTTTGGGACTGAGTACACTGAAGCTTTCTTT. It is translated as CTSRFGTEYTEAFF. The J gene is TRBJ1-1, the V gene TRBV12-3 or TRBV12-4, with a weak D call TRBD1 (5 bases). This CDR3 contains 14 residues.

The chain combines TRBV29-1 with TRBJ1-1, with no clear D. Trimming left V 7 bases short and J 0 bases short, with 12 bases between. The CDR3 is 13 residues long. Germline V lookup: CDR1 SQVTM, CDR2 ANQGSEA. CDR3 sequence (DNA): TGCAGCGCCCATAGGGTCATGAACACTGAAGCTTTCTTT. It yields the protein CSAHRVMNTEAFF.

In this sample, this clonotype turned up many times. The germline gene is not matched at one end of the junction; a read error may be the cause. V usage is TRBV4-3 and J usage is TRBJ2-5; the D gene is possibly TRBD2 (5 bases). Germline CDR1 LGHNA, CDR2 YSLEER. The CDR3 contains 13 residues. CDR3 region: CASSHGLEETQYF. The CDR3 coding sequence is TGTGCCAGCAGCCACGGACTCGAAGAGACCCAGTACTTC.

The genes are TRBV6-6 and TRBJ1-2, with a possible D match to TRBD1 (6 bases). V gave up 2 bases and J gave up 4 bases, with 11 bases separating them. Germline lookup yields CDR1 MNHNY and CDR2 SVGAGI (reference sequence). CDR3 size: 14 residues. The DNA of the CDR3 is TGTGCCAGCAGTTACCACACAGGGACCTATGGCTACACCTTC. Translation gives CASSYHTGTYGYTF.

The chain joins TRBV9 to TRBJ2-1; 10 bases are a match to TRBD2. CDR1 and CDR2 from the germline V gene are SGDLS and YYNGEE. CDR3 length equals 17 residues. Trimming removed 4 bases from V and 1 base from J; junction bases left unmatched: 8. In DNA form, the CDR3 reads TGTGCCAGCAGCACCTTTGCTAGCGGGGGATCCTACAATGAGCAGTTCTTC. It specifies CASSTFASGGSYNEQFF.

CDR3 coding DNA: TGCAGCGTTGAAGAGTGGGGACAGCTCTATGGCTACACCTTC. It encodes CSVEEWGQLYGYTF. The rearrangement links TRBV29-1 to TRBJ1-2, with 7 bases matching TRBD1. With V trimmed by 0 bases and J by 4 bases, 5 bases remained unmatched. The CDR3 has 14 residues. Germline CDR1 and CDR2: SQVTM and ANQGSEA.

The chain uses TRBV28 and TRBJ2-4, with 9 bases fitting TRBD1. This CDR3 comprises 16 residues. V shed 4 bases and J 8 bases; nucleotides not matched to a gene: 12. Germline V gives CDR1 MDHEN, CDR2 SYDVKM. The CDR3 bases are TGTGCCAGCAGTTCGCTAACAGGGGGCGTTAATTACATTCAGTACTTC. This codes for CASSSLTGGVNYIQYF.

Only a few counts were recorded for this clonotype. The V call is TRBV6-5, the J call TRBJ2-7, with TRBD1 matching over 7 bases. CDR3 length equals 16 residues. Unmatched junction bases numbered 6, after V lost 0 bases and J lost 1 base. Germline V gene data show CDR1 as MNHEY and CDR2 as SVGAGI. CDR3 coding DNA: TGTGCCAGCAGTTACTCGGGGACAGATTATTCCTACGAGCAGTACTTC. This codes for CASSYSGTDYSYEQYF.

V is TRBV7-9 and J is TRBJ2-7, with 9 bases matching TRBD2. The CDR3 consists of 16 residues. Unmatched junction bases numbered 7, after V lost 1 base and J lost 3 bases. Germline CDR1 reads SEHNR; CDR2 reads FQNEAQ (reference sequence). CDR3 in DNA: TGTGCCAGCAGCTTAGGCCTGAGCGGGGGGAACTACGAGCAGTACTTC. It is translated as CASSLGLSGGNYEQYF.

CDR3 DNA sequence: TGTGCCAGCAGCAACCGACTAGCGGGGGGCACAGATACGCAGTATTTT. Translating gives CASSNRLAGGTDTQYF. The chain combines TRBV7-2 with TRBJ2-3, with TRBD2 matching over 12 bases. This CDR3 is 16 amino acids long. CDR1 and CDR2 (germline): SGHTA, FQGNSA. J was trimmed by 1 base and V by 5 bases; bases with no gene match: 4.

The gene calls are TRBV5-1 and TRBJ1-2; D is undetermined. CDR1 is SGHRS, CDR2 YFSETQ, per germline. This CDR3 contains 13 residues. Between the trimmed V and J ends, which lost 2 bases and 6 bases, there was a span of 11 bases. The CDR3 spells CASSFNSANGYTF. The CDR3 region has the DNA TGCGCCAGCAGCTTCAACAGCGCCAATGGCTACACCTTC. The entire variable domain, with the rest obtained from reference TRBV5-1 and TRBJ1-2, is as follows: KAGVTQTPRYLIKTRGQQVTLSCSPISGHRSVSWYQQTPGQGLQFLFEYFSETQRNKGNFPGRFSGRQFSNSRSEMNVSTLELGDSALYLCASSFNSANGYTFGSGTRLTVV.

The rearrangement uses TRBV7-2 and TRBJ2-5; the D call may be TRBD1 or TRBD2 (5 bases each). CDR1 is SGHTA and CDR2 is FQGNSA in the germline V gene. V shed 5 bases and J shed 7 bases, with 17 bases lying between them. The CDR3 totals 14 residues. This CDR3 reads CASSLVVGDGTQYF. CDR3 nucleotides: TGTGCCAGCAGCCTGGTCGTGGGGGACGGGACCCAGTACTTC.

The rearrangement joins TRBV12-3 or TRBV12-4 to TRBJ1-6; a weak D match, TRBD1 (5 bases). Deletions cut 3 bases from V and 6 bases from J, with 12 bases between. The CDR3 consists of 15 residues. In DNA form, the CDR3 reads TGTGCCAGCAGTTTTGGGGGATCGACTAATTCACCCCTCCACTTT. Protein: CASSFGGSTNSPLHF.

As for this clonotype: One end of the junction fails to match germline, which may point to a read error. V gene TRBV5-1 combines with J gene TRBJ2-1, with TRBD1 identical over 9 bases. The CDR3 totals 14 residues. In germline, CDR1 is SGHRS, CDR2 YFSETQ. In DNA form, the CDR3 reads TGCGCCAGCAGCCCGGACAGGGGAAACAATGAGCAGGTCTTC. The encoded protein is CASSPDRGNNEQVF. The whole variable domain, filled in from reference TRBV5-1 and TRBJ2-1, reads KAGVTQTPRYLIKTRGQQVTLSCSPISGHRSVSWYQQTPGQGLQFLFEYFSETQRNKGNFPGRFSGRQFSNSRSEMNVSTLELGDSALYLCASSPDRGNNEQVFGPGTRLTVL.

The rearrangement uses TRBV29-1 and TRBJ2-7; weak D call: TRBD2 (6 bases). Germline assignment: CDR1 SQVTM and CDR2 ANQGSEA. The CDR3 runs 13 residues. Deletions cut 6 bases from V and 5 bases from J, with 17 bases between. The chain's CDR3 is CSVGTVFGDEQYF. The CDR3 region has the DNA TGCAGCGTCGGGACTGTCTTTGGGGACGAGCAGTACTTC.

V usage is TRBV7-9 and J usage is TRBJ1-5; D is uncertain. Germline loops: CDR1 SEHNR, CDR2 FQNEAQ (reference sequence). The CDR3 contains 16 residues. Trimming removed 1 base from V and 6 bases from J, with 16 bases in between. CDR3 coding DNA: TGTGCCAGCAGCTTAGTAGTCTCGGCAGCAGGTCAGCCCCAGCATTTT. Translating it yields CASSLVVSAAGQPQHF.

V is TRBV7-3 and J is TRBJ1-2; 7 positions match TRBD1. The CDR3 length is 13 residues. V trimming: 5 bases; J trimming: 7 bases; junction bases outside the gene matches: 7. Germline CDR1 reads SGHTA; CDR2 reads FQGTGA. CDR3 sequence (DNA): TGTGCCAGCAGCCCTACAGGGGCGCTTGGCTACACCTTC. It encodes CASSPTGALGYTF.

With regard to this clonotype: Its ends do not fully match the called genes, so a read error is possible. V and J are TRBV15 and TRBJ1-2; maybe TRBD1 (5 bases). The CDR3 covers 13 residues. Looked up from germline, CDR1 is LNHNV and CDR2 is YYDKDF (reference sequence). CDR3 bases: TGTGCCACCAGCCCGCGGGGACCCTATCGCTACACCTTC. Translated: CATSPRGPYRYTF.

The CDR3 region has the DNA TGTGCCAGCAGTTCTGGGAGACTAGCGAGAGTGAGCACAGATACGCAGTATTTT. Its translation: CASSSGRLARVSTDTQYF. This sequence joins TRBV12-3 or TRBV12-4 and TRBJ2-3; 8 nucleotides agree with TRBD2. CDR3 length equals 18 residues. J gave up 0 bases and V 4 bases, and 12 bases lay outside the gene matches.

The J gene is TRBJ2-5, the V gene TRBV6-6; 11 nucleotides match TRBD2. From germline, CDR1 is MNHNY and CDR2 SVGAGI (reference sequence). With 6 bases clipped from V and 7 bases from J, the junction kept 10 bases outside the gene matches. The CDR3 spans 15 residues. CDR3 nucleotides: TGTGCCAGCAGCCTTAGCGGGGGGGCTTTCGGGACCCAGTACTTC. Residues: CASSLSGGAFGTQYF.

The CDR3 here is CASSQSGTGENYGYTF. The CDR3 DNA is TGCGCCAGCAGCCAGTCCGGGACAGGGGAGAACTATGGCTACACCTTC. The chain combines TRBV4-1 with TRBJ1-2, with 10 bases that match TRBD1. The germline gives CDR1 MGHRA, CDR2 YSYEKL. The CDR3 has 16 residues. V lost 3 bases, J lost 2 bases, and 6 bases stayed unmatched.

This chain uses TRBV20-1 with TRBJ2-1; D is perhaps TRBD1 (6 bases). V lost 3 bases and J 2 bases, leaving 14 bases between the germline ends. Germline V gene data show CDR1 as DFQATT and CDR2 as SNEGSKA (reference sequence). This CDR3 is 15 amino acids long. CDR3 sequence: CSARGVGAAYNEQFF. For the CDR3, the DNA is TGCAGTGCTAGGGGGGTGGGGGCAGCCTACAATGAGCAGTTCTTC.

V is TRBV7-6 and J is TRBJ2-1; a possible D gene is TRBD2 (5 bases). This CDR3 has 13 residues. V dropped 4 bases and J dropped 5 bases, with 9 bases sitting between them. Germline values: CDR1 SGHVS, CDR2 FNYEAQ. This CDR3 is CASSSAGDNEQFF. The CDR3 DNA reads TGTGCCAGCAGCTCCGCCGGGGACAATGAGCAGTTCTTC. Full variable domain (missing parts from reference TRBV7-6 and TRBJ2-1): GAGVSQSPRYKVTKRGQDVALRCDPISGHVSLYWYRQALGQGPEFLTYFNYEAQQDKSGLPNDRFSAERPEGSISTLTIQRTEQRDSAMYRCASSSAGDNEQFFGPGTRLTVL.